This T cell receptor beta chain was recorded in a study of beta chain features in type 1 diabetes. Study background: Across every sample, about 100 million sorted cells were examined in total. Study conclusions and caveats: Comparison showed that naive, central memory and Treg TCRB repertoires appeared more similar among patients than among healthy donors.

A sort by CD45RO/CCR7/CD25/CD127/CD95/CD27 yielded CD4+ naive, central memory, regulatory and stem cell-like memory cells. Sort purity for all populations was recorded as exceeding 98%. Sequencing targeted expressed TCRB transcripts, as all isolated RNA had been reverse transcribed. The protocol was immunoSEQ multiplex PCR, while the TCRdb copy is restricted to in-frame clones and leaves out a portion. The table records a few hundred thousand clones, approximately 16% of them present only once. As concerns this clone: Antigen: not known.

The germline gives CDR1 SEHNR, CDR2 FQNEAQ (reference sequence). This CDR3 has 14 amino acids. V lost 1 base, J lost 5 bases, and 12 bases lay in between. This chain joins TRBV7-9 and TRBJ2-7; unclear D gene. The sequenced sample was naive CD4+ T cells from blood. This sequence was found in a woman between 18 and 29 years old in good health. CDR3 coding DNA: TGTGCCAGCAGCTTAGAGCTAGTGAAGAACGAGCAGTACTTC. Its translation: CASSLELVKNEQYF. Complete variable domain (other parts from reference TRBV7-9 and TRBJ2-7): DTGVSQNPRHKITKRGQNVTFRCDPISEHNRLYWYRQTLGQGPEFLTYFQNEAQLEKSRLLSDRFSAERPKGSFSTLEIQRTEQGDSAMYLCASSLELVKNEQYFGPGTRLTVT.